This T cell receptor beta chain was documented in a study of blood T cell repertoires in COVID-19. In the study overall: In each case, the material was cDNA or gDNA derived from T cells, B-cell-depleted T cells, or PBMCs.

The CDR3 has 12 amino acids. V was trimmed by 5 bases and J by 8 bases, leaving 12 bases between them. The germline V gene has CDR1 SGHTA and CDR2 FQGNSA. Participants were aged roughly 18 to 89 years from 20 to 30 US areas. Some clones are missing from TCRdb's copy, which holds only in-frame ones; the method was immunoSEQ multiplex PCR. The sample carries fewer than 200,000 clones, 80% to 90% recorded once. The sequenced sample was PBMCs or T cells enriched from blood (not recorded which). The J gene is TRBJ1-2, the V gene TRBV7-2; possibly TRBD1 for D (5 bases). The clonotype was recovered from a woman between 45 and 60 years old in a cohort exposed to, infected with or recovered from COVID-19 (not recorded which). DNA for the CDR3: TGTGCCAGCAGCCCCGGGGGGTTCGGCTACACCTTC. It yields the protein CASSPGGFGYTF.